This T cell receptor beta chain was documented in a study of shared T cell receptors in the human thymus. The ends lost 3 bases at V and 3 bases at J; junction bases unmatched: 4. Germline V gene lookup returns CDR1 MNHNS and CDR2 SASEGT. This CDR3 is built from 16 residues. The assay was immunoSEQ multiplex PCR, and TCRdb's table has in-frame clones only and misses some. The sample includes hundreds of thousands of clones, 80% to 90% of them seen just once. This sample also belongs to another study, concerning human thymus T cells. That work states: Healthy Finnish infants undergoing corrective surgery for congenital heart defects provided the donor material. Thymus was obtained from resections taken during corrective heart surgery. V and J gene usage appeared biased in thymic and blood repertoires. Unrelated people showed highly overlapping thymic repertoires, related research reported.

The V and J genes are TRBV6-1 and TRBJ2-7; the match to TRBD2 covers 14 bases. The sequence derives from a boy younger than two with a congenital heart defect. Material: thymocytes. CDR3 in amino acids: CASSEGLAGVSYEQYF. The DNA of the CDR3 is TGTGCCAGCAGTGAGGGACTAGCGGGAGTTAGCTACGAGCAGTACTTC.